This T cell receptor beta chain was captured by sequencing in a study of cytomegalovirus exposure and HLA in healthy donors. On the study more broadly: Roughly 86 million unique TCRs from HLA-typed donors made up an early data release.

Germline CDR1 is LNHDA and CDR2 is SQIVND (reference sequence). The CDR3 is 13 residues long. Trimming took 5 bases from V and 5 from J; bases not matched to a gene: 4. The PCR employed 60 Vbeta primers together with 13 Jbeta primers. The data were produced by immunoSEQ multiplex PCR, yet TCRdb's version contains in-frame clones alone and is incomplete. The sample carries about 180,000 clones, 70% to 85% recorded once. The source of this sequence is a human donor in good health. The sample consisted of PBMCs. The rearrangement uses TRBV19 and TRBJ2-5; 8 bases agree with TRBD1. The CDR3 DNA reads TGTGCCAGTAGTCCAGGGGGCCAGGAGACCCAGTACTTC. This encodes CASSPGGQETQYF.